This T cell receptor beta chain was sequenced for a study of T-cell reconstitution after alpha-beta-depleted transplantation in children. This clonotype was observed at least ten times. No antigen is known for it. Unique molecular identifiers were built into the TCRbeta library. TCRdb re-called the PCR reads with MiXCR, one entry per CDR3 protein. The sample yields over 25,000 distinct CDR3 sequences, 5% to 7.5% seen once. Study-wide results and caveats: By about two months after transplant, alpha-beta T cells reportedly arose from several hundred graft clones that had expanded.

CDR3 size: 12 residues. V lost 4 bases and J lost 4, with 5 bases in between. Germline V gene lookup returns CDR1 SGHVS and CDR2 FQNEAQ. The rearrangement joins TRBV7-8 to TRBJ2-1, with D unresolved. This specimen was peripheral blood, taken 60 days after TCRalphabeta/CD19-depleted stem cell transplant. The origin of this receptor is a child under two years old who had a stem cell transplant for acute myeloid leukemia, so the T cells may come from the graft donor. The CDR3 loop reads CASSSQYNEQFF. CDR3 coding DNA: TGTGCCAGCAGCTCCCAGTACAATGAGCAGTTCTTC.